One sample yielded the 24 T cell receptor beta chains listed below, sequenced in a study of control samples from healthy donors and cancer patients. Sequencing was performed with immunoSEQ multiplex PCR; in TCRdb, only in-frame clones are kept and a portion is missing. The sample lists about 140,000 clones, around nine tenths seen once, with around 11% in the top ten. Sequencing was performed on blood. The receptors originated from a man aged 25 to 40 in good health.

The chain employs TRBV19 and TRBJ2-1; 11 positions match TRBD2. The J segment lost 0 bases and the V segment lost 4 bases, leaving 5 bases of the junction unmatched. Germline-derived CDR1 and CDR2 are LNHDA and SQIVND (reference sequence). The length of the CDR3 is 17 residues. In DNA form, the CDR3 reads TGTGCCAGTAGTACCCCAACTAGCGGGAGCTCCTACAATGAGCAGTTCTTC. Its translation: CASSTPTSGSSYNEQFF. The complete variable domain, with remaining parts taken from reference TRBV19 and TRBJ2-1, reads DGGITQSPKYLFRKEGQNVTLSCEQNLNHDAMYWYRQDPGQGLRLIYYSQIVNDFQKGDIAEGYSVSREKKESFPLTVTSAQKNPTAFYLCASSTPTSGSSYNEQFFGPGTRLTVL.

The rearrangement uses TRBV5-1 and TRBJ2-5; 11 bases are a match to TRBD2. CDR3 length equals 15 residues. Germline loops: CDR1 SGHRS, CDR2 YFSETQ. Trimming at V came to 7 bases and at J to 4 bases, leaving 9 bases not matched to a gene. The CDR3 DNA follows: TGCGCCAGCCAAGTAGCGGGAGGGCAGTTAGAGACCCAGTACTTC. Protein product: CASQVAGGQLETQYF.

This rearrangement joins TRBV19 to TRBJ1-5; D unclear. Trimming removed 0 bases at V and 2 bases at J, with 2 bases between. The CDR3 totals 13 residues. Germline lookup yields CDR1 LNHDA and CDR2 SQIVND (reference sequence). The CDR3 region is CASSIEGNQPQHF. The CDR3 DNA sequence: TGTGCCAGTAGTATAGAAGGCAATCAGCCCCAGCATTTT.

The chain couples TRBV19 to TRBJ2-1; perhaps TRBD2 as D (5 bases). The length of the CDR3 is 20 residues. Germline V gene lookup returns CDR1 LNHDA and CDR2 SQIVND (reference sequence). The V and J ends lost 3 bases and 5 bases respectively, with 29 bases between them. The CDR3 bases are TGTGCCAGTAGTATTACTTACGGGATGAACCTAGCCAGCCGGGACAATGAGCAGTTCTTC. Translating gives CASSITYGMNLASRDNEQFF.

The chain is built from TRBV19 and TRBJ1-5, with unresolved D. V lost 6 bases and J lost 6, with 9 bases in between. The CDR3 sequence is 12 residues long. Per germline, CDR1 LNHDA and CDR2 SQIVND (reference sequence). CDR3 DNA sequence: TGTGCCAGTAGGGACGTCGGTCAGCCCCAGCATTTT. Amino acid sequence: CASRDVGQPQHF.

V is TRBV19 and J is TRBJ2-7, with unresolved D. V was clipped by 4 bases and J by 1 base, with 11 bases between them. Germline V gene sequence: CDR1 LNHDA, CDR2 SQIVND (reference sequence). The CDR3 spans 14 residues. The CDR3 DNA is TGTGCCAGTAGTAAGCTGGGAAGGTCCTACGAGCAGTACTTC. Residues: CASSKLGRSYEQYF.

The chain couples TRBV28 to TRBJ1-2, with unresolved D. The CDR3 is 15 amino acids. Germline assignment: CDR1 MDHEN and CDR2 SYDVKM. V lost 7 bases and J lost 0, with 15 bases in between. The DNA of the CDR3 is TGTGCCAGCATCTGGTCGTCGGGCGCTAACTATGGCTACACCTTC. Its protein is CASIWSSGANYGYTF.

The chain is built from TRBV5-4 and TRBJ2-3, with 9 bases that match TRBD1. With V trimmed by 0 bases and J by 6 bases, 8 bases remained unmatched. CDR3 length equals 16 residues. CDR1 and CDR2 (germline): SGHNT, YYREEE (reference sequence). The CDR3 reads CASSLGTGAKSDTQYF. CDR3 coding DNA: TGTGCCAGCAGCTTGGGGACAGGGGCAAAGTCGGATACGCAGTATTTT.

The chain is built from TRBV2 and TRBJ1-1; D is ambiguous. Germline V lookup: CDR1 SNHLY, CDR2 FYNNEI. This CDR3 spans 13 amino acids. V dropped 7 bases and J dropped 7 bases, with 16 bases sitting between them. CDR3 loop: CASTPEGQIEAFF. The CDR3 DNA is TGTGCCAGCACCCCTGAGGGCCAGATTGAAGCTTTCTTT.

The chain couples TRBV7-2 to TRBJ2-1, with 8 nucleotides matching TRBD2. Trimming at V came to 5 bases and at J to 7 bases, leaving 19 bases not matched to a gene. The length of the CDR3 is 18 residues. Per germline, CDR1 SGHTA and CDR2 FQGNSA. CDR3 sequence reads: CASSHPSKEREIRNEQFF. The CDR3 DNA reads as TGTGCCAGCAGCCACCCAAGTAAAGAGCGGGAGATTCGAAATGAGCAGTTCTTC.

This chain joins TRBV18 and TRBJ1-1; D uncertain. CDR1 and CDR2 (germline): KGHSH, LQKENI. The V and J ends lost 6 bases and 5 bases respectively, with 13 bases between them. The CDR3 is 13 residues long. The CDR3 loop is CASSPELRTEAFF. The CDR3 DNA reads TGTGCCAGCTCCCCCGAACTGAGGACTGAAGCTTTCTTT. The full variable domain, completed using reference TRBV18 and TRBJ1-1, is NAGVMQNPRHLVRRRGQEARLRCSPMKGHSHVYWYRQLPEEGLKFMVYLQKENIIDESGMPKERFSAEFPKEGPSILRIQQVVRGDSAAYFCASSPELRTEAFFGQGTRLTVV.

The chain employs TRBV2 and TRBJ1-1, with D hard to call. Germline CDR1 reads SNHLY; CDR2 reads FYNNEI. The CDR3 is 13 amino acids. With 3 bases removed from V and 6 bases from J, the gap between germline ends came to 11 bases. As DNA, the CDR3 is TGTGCCAGCAGTGATAGTGGACCGGCTGAAGCTTTCTTT. Translated, it gives CASSDSGPAEAFF.

The rearrangement joins TRBV27 to TRBJ2-7; D perhaps matches TRBD1 (6 bases). Deletions cut 3 bases from V and 2 bases from J, with 11 bases between. CDR3 size: 14 residues. Looked up from germline, CDR1 is MNHEY and CDR2 is SMNVEV (reference sequence). The CDR3 loop is CASSFRSGAYEQYF. The CDR3 nucleotides are TGTGCCAGCAGTTTTAGGTCAGGGGCCTACGAGCAGTACTTC.

The chain has TRBV15 and TRBJ2-7; 7 nucleotides match TRBD1. There are 16 residues in the CDR3. Germline CDR1 LNHNV, CDR2 YYDKDF (reference sequence). Trimming took 2 bases from V and 6 from J; bases not matched to a gene: 13. This CDR3 reads CATSRTRTGPAREQYF. The DNA for the CDR3 is TGTGCCACCAGCAGAACTCGGACAGGACCAGCCCGCGAGCAGTACTTC. Looking up the rest from reference TRBV15 and TRBJ2-7 gives the full variable domain: DAMVIQNPRYQVTQFGKPVTLSCSQTLNHNVMYWYQQKSSQAPKLLFHYYDKDFNNEADTPDNFQSRRPNTSFCFLDIRSPGLGDTAMYLCATSRTRTGPAREQYFGPGTRLTVT.

This clone came up a few times. This chain links TRBV6-2 or TRBV6-3 with TRBJ1-2; possible D gene TRBD1, 5 bases. The CDR3 spans 19 residues. CDR1 and CDR2 (germline): MNHEY, SVGEGT. Deletions cut 6 bases from V and 0 bases from J, with 26 bases between. CDR3 loop: CASSDKQSPTARSNYGYTF. The CDR3 DNA reads TGTGCCAGCAGCGACAAACAAAGCCCGACAGCCCGTTCTAACTATGGCTACACCTTC.

This chain joins TRBV30 and TRBJ2-2, with TRBD2 matching 10 bases. The V gene end was trimmed by 0 bases and the J gene end by 5 bases; junction bases not matched to a gene: 3. The CDR3 length is 15 residues. The V gene's germline CDR1 is GTSNPN and CDR2 SVGIG (reference sequence). The DNA of the CDR3 is TGTGCCTGGAGTGTGTTAGCGGGAGGAACCGGGGAGCTGTTTTTT. This translates into CAWSVLAGGTGELFF.

This clone was observed a single time. This chain connects TRBV13 to TRBJ1-1; 9 positions match TRBD1. Trimming removed 1 base from V and 5 bases from J; junction bases left unmatched: 2. Germline-derived CDR1 and CDR2 are PRHDT and FYEKMQ (reference sequence). CDR3 length: 14 amino acids. CDR3 in DNA: TGTGCCAGCAGCTTAGCGACAGGGGGTACTGAAGCTTTCTTT. Translating it yields CASSLATGGTEAFF.

The rearrangement links TRBV7-2 to TRBJ2-1; possibly TRBD1 for D (5 bases). The germline CDR1 and CDR2 sequences are SGHTA and FQGNSA. Trimming pared 4 bases from V and 9 bases from J, leaving 7 bases between. The CDR3 loop spans 11 amino acids. The CDR3 sequence is CASSSDSEQFF. The CDR3 DNA reads TGTGCCAGCAGCTCTGACAGTGAGCAGTTCTTC.

This chain joins TRBV30 and TRBJ1-4; maybe TRBD1 (5 bases). Germline CDR1 reads GTSNPN; CDR2 reads SVGIG (reference sequence). The CDR3 is 15 residues long. V was clipped by 5 bases and J by 2 bases, with 15 bases between them. CDR3 sequence (DNA): TGTGCCTGGGGTCCCAGGTGGGGGACTAATGAAAAACTGTTTTTT. Translation gives CAWGPRWGTNEKLFF.

The chain has TRBV27 and TRBJ2-3; the D gene is possibly TRBD2 (6 bases). V lost 2 bases to trimming and J lost 4 bases, with 10 bases between them. CDR3 length equals 14 residues. Germline assignment: CDR1 MNHEY and CDR2 SMNVEV (reference sequence). CDR3 loop: CASSLQGLPDTQYF. In DNA form, the CDR3 reads TGTGCCAGCAGTTTACAGGGACTTCCAGATACGCAGTATTTT.

The chain joins TRBV4-1 to TRBJ1-1; no reliable D call. Trimming removed 0 bases from V and 4 bases from J, with 12 bases in between. The germline gives CDR1 MGHRA, CDR2 YSYEKL. The CDR3 is 15 amino acids. The CDR3 DNA sequence: TGCGCCAGCAGCCAAGACCCGGGGTTCGTCACTGAAGCTTTCTTT. It yields the protein CASSQDPGFVTEAFF.

This chain's CDR3 is CASRKRGGRTDTQYF. Written as DNA, the CDR3 is TGTGCCAGCAGGAAGCGGGGGGGGCGGACAGATACGCAGTATTTT. The chain uses TRBV7-2 and TRBJ2-3, with TRBD2 identical over 10 bases. There are 15 residues in the CDR3. The germline V gene encodes CDR1 SGHTA and CDR2 FQGNSA. V gave up 6 bases and J gave up 3 bases; unmatched junction bases: 6. Complete variable domain (other parts from reference TRBV7-2 and TRBJ2-3): GAGVSQSPSNKVTEKGKDVELRCDPISGHTALYWYRQSLGQGLEFLIYFQGNSAPDKSGLPSDRFSAERTGGSVSTLTIQRTQQEDSAVYLCASRKRGGRTDTQYFGPGTRLTVL.

The gene calls are TRBV6-1 and TRBJ1-6; the D gene is possibly TRBD1 (5 bases). The germline gives CDR1 MNHNS, CDR2 SASEGT. There are 15 residues in the CDR3. V lost 0 bases and J lost 8, with 11 bases in between. The CDR3 sequence: CASSEAQGVYSPLHF. The CDR3 coding sequence is TGTGCCAGCAGTGAAGCGCAGGGTGTCTATTCACCCCTCCACTTT.

The V and J genes are TRBV6-5 and TRBJ1-5, with 7 nucleotides matching TRBD1. The CDR3 is made up of 15 amino acids. The germline gives CDR1 MNHEY, CDR2 SVGAGI. V shed 6 bases and J 0 bases; nucleotides not matched to a gene: 5. The CDR3 coding sequence is TGTGCCAGCAGCCACAGGGGCTATAGCAATCAGCCCCAGCATTTT. This sequence encodes CASSHRGYSNQPQHF.